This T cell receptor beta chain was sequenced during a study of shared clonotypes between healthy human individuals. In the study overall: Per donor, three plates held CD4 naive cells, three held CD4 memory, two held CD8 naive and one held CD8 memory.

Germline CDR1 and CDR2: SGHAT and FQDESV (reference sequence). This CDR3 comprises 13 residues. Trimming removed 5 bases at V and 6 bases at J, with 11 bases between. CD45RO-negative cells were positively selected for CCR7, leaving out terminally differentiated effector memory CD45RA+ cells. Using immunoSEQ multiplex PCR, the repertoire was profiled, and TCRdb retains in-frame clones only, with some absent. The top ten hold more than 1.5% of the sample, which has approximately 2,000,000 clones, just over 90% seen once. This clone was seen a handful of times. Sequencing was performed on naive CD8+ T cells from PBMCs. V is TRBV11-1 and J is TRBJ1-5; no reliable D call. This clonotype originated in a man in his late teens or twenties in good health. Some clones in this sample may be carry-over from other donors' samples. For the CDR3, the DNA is TGTGCCAGCAGCCGATCAGAAATTCAGCCCCAGCATTTT. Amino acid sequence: CASSRSEIQPQHF.